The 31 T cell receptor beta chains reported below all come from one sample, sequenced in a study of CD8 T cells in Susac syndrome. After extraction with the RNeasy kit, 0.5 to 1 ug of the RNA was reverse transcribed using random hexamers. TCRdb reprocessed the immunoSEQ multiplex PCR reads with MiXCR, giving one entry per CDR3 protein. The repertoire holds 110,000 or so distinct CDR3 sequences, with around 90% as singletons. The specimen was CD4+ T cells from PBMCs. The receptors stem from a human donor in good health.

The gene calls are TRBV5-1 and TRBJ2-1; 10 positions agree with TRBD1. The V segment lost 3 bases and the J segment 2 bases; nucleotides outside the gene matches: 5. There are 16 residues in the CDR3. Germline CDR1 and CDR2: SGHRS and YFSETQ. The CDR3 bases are TGCGCCAGCAGCTCGGGTGGACAGGGGGCCTACAATGAGCAGTTCTTC. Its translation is CASSSGGQGAYNEQFF.

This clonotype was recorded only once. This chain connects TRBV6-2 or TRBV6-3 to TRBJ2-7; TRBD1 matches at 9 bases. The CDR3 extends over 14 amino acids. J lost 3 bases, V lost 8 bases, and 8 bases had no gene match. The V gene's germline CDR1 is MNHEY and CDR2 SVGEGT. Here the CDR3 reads CASGGTGRIYEQYF. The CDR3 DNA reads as TGTGCCAGCGGAGGGACAGGGAGGATCTACGAGCAGTACTTC.

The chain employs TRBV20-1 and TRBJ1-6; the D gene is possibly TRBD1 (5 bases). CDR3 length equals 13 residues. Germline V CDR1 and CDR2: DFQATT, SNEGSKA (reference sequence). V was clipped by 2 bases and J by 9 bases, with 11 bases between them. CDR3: CSARRSTGSPLHF. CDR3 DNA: TGCAGTGCTAGACGTTCAACAGGTTCACCCCTCCACTTT.

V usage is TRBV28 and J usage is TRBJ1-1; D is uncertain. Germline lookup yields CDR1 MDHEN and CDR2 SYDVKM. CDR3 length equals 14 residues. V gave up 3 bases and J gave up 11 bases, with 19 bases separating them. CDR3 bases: TGTGCCAGCAGTTTGACGGCCTTGACTATCGGGGCTTTCTTT. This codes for CASSLTALTIGAFF.

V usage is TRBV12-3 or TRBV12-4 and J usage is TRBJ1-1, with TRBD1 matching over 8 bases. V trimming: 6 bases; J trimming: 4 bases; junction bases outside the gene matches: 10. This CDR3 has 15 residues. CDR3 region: CASRDRTGSGTEAFF. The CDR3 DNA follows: TGTGCCAGCAGGGACAGGACAGGGTCGGGCACTGAAGCTTTCTTT.

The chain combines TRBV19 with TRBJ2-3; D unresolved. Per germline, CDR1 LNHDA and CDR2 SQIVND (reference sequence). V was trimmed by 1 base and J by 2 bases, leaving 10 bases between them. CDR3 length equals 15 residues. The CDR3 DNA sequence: TGTGCCAGTAGTATAGGTTCACTGCCCACAGATACGCAGTATTTT. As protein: CASSIGSLPTDTQYF.

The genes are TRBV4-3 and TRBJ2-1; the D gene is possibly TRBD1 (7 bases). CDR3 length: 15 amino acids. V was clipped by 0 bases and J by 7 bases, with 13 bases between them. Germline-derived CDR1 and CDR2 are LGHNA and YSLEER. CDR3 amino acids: CASSQEGRGRNEQFF. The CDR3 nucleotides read TGCGCCAGCAGCCAAGAGGGCAGGGGGAGGAATGAGCAGTTCTTC.

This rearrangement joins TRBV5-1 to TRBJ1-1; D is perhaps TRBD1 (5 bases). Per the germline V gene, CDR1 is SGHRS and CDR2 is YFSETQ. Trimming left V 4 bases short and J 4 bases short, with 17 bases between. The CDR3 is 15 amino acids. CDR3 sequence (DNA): TGCGCCAGCAGCGACCCGACAGTAGGGAGCACTGAAGCTTTCTTT. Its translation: CASSDPTVGSTEAFF. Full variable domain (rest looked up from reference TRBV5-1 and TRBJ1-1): KAGVTQTPRYLIKTRGQQVTLSCSPISGHRSVSWYQQTPGQGLQFLFEYFSETQRNKGNFPGRFSGRQFSNSRSEMNVSTLELGDSALYLCASSDPTVGSTEAFFGQGTRLTVV.

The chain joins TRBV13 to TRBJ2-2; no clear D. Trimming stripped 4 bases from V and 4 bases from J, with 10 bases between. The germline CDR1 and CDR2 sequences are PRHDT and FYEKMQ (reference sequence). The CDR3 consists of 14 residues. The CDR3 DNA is TGTGCCAGCAGCTCAATCGTGGGCACCGGGGAGCTGTTTTTT. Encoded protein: CASSSIVGTGELFF.

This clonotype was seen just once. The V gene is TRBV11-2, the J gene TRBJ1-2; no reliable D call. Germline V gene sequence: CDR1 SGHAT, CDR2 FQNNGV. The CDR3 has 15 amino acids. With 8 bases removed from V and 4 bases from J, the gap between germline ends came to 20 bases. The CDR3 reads CASRNPGSNFYGYTF. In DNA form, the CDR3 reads TGTGCCAGCCGCAATCCCGGCAGCAACTTCTATGGCTACACCTTC.

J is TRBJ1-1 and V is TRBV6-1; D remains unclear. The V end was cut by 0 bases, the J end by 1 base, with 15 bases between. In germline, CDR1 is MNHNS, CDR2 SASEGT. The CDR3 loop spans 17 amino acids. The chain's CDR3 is CASSEARGRFRNTEAFF. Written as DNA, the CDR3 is TGTGCCAGCAGTGAAGCGCGGGGAAGATTTCGGAACACTGAAGCTTTCTTT.

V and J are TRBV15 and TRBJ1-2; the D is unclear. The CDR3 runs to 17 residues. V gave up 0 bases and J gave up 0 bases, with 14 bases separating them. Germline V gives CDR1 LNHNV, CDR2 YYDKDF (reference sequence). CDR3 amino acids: CATSRDPRSAANYGYTF. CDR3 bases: TGTGCCACCAGCAGAGATCCCCGGTCAGCCGCTAACTATGGCTACACCTTC.

CDR3 coding DNA: TGTGCCAGCAGCCAGAGCAAGGGTGGGGCCGGGGAGCTGTTTTTT. Translating it yields CASSQSKGGAGELFF. This chain joins TRBV4-2 and TRBJ2-2; D uncertain. This CDR3 spans 15 amino acids. Per germline, CDR1 LGHNA and CDR2 YNFKEQ. V gave up 3 bases and J gave up 6 bases, with 14 bases separating them.

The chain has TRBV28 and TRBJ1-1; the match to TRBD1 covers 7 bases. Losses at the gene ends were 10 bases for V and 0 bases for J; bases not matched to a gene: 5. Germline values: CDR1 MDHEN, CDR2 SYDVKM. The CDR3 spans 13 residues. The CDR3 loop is CATQGVLNTEAFF. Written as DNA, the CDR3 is TGTGCCACCCAGGGGGTCCTGAACACTGAAGCTTTCTTT. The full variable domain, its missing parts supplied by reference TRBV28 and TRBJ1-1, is DVKVTQSSRYLVKRTGEKVFLECVQDMDHENMFWYRQDPGLGLRLIYFSYDVKMKEKGDIPEGYSVSREKKERFSLILESASTNQTSMYLCATQGVLNTEAFFGQGTRLTVV.

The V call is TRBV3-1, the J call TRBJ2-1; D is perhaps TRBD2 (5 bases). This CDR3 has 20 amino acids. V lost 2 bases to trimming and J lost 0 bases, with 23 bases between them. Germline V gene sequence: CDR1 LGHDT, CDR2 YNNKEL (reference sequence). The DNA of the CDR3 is TGTGCCAGCAGCCAAACGATCATTAGCGAGCCTCTAAGCTCCTACAATGAGCAGTTCTTC. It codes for CASSQTIISEPLSSYNEQFF.

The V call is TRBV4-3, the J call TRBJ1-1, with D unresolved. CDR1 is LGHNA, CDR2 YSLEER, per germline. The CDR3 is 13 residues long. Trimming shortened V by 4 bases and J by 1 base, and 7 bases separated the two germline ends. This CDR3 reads CASSPSWNTEAFF. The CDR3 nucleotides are TGCGCCAGCAGCCCATCATGGAACACTGAAGCTTTCTTT.

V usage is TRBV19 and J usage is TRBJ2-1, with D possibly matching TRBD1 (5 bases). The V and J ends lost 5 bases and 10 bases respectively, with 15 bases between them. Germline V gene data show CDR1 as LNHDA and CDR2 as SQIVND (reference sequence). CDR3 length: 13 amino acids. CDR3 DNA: TGTGCCAGTAGTGGACCTTTCCAGGGCGAGCAGTTCTTC. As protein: CASSGPFQGEQFF.

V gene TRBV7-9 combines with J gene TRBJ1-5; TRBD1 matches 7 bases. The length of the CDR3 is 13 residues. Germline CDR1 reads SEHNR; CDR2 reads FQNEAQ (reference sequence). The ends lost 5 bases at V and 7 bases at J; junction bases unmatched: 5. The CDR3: CASSTGASQPQHF. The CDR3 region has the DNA TGTGCCAGCAGCACAGGGGCATCCCAGCCCCAGCATTTT. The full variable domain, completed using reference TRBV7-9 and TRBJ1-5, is DTGVSQNPRHKITKRGQNVTFRCDPISEHNRLYWYRQTLGQGPEFLTYFQNEAQLEKSRLLSDRFSAERPKGSFSTLEIQRTEQGDSAMYLCASSTGASQPQHFGDGTRLSIL.

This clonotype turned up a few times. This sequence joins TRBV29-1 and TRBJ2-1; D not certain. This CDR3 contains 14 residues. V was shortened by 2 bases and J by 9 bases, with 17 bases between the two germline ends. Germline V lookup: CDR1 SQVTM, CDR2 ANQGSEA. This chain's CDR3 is CSVEPQARRTEQFF. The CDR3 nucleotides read TGCAGCGTTGAACCCCAAGCGCGGCGAACTGAGCAGTTCTTC.

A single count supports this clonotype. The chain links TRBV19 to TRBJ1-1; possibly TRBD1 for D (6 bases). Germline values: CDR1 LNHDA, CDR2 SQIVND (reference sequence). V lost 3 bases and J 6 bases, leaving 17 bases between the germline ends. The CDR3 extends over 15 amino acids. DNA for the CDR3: TGTGCCAGTAGTATCGGAACAGGGTTCGTGTCTGAAGCTTTCTTT. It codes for CASSIGTGFVSEAFF.

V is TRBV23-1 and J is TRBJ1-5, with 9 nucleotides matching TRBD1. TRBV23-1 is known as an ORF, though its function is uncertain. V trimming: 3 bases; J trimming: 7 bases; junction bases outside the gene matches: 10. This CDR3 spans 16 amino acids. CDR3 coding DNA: TGCGCCAGCAGTCATCAAACTGACAGGGGGAGACAGCCCCAGCATTTT. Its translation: CASSHQTDRGRQPQHF.

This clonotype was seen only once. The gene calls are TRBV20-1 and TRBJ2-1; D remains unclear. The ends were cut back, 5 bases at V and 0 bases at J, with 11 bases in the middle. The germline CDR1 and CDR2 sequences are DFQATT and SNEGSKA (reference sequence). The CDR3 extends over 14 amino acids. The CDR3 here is CSAPWFSSYNEQFF. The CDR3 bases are TGCAGTGCTCCATGGTTCAGCTCCTACAATGAGCAGTTCTTC.

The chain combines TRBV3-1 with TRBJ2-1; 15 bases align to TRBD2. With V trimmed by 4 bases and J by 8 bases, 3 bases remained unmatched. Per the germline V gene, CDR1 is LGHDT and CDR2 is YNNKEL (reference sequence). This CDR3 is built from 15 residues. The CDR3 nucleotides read TGTGCCAGCAGCCGCGGGACTAGCGGGGGGCATGAGCAGTTCTTC. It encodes CASSRGTSGGHEQFF.

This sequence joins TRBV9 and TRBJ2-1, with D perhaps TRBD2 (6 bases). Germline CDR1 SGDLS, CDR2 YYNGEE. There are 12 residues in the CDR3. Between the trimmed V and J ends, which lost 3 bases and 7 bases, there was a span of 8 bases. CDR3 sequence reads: CASSAGTNEQFF. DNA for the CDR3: TGTGCCAGCAGCGCCGGGACTAATGAGCAGTTCTTC.

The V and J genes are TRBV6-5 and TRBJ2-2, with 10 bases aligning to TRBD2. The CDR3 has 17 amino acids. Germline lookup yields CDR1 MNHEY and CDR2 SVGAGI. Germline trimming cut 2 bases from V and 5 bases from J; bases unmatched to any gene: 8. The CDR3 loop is CASSYRLAGVLTGELFF. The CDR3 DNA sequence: TGTGCCAGCAGTTACCGTCTAGCGGGAGTTCTGACCGGGGAGCTGTTTTTT.

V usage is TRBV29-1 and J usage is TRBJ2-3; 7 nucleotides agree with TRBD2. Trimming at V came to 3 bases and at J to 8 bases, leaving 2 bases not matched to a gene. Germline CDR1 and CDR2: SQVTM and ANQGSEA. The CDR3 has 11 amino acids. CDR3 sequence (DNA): TGCAGCGTTGACCGGGAGGCTACGCAGTATTTT. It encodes CSVDREATQYF.

CDR3 residues: CATNRDWSGANVLTF. CDR3 DNA: TGTGCCACCAACCGGGACTGGTCTGGGGCCAACGTCCTGACTTTC. The V and J genes are TRBV24-1 and TRBJ2-6; a weak D match, TRBD2 (6 bases). V lost 8 bases and J 1 base, leaving 11 bases between the germline ends. Germline loops: CDR1 KGHDR, CDR2 SFDVKD. This CDR3 is built from 15 residues.

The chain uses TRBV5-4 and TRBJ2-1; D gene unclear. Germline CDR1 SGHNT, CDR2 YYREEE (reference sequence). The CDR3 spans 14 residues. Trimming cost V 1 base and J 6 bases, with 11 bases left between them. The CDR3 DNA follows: TGTGCCAGCAGCTTGTTAGGCAGCTTCAATGAGCAGTTCTTC. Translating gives CASSLLGSFNEQFF.

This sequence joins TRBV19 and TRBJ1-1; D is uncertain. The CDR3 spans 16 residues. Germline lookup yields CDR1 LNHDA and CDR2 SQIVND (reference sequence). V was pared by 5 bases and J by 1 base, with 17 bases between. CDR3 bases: TGTGCCAGTAGTCTAGGCCTATGGCGCTCGAACACTGAAGCTTTCTTT. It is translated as CASSLGLWRSNTEAFF.

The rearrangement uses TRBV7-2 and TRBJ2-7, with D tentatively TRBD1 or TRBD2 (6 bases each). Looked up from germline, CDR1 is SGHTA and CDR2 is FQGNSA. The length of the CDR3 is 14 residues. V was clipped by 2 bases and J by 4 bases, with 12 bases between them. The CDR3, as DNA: TGTGCCAGCAGCTTAACAGGAGGGGGTTACGAGCAGTACTTC. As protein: CASSLTGGGYEQYF.

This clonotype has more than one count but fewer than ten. The CDR3 reads CASSIVQGNEQFF. In DNA form, the CDR3 reads TGTGCCAGCAGCATTGTACAGGGGAATGAGCAGTTCTTC. J is TRBJ2-1 and V is TRBV27; 7 bases match TRBD1. V lost 6 bases to trimming and J lost 7 bases; unmatched junction nucleotides: 6. Germline V gene data show CDR1 as MNHEY and CDR2 as SMNVEV (reference sequence). The CDR3 length is 13 residues.